These 17 T cell receptor beta chains were sequenced from one sample in a study of blood T cells in healthy people across ages. A second about 7 to 12 cycle PCR used barcoded and J-beta primers. TCRdb reanalysed the 5' RACE reads using MiXCR and keeps one entry per CDR3 protein. The sample shows around 1,600,000 distinct CDR3 sequences, approximately 42% of them seen only once. The sample comprised blood. These receptors came from a woman aged 18 to 35 in good health.

The gene calls are TRBV19 and TRBJ2-1; no clear D gene. Germline values: CDR1 LNHDA, CDR2 SQIVND (reference sequence). The CDR3 contains 16 residues. The ends were cut back, 2 bases at V and 0 bases at J, with 11 bases in the middle. CDR3 nucleotides: TGTGCCAGTAGTATAATTGGGGTTAGCTCCTACAATGAGCAGTTCTTC. The encoded protein is CASSIIGVSSYNEQFF.

This clonotype has only one observation. CDR3 sequence: CSVGGPWGNTIYF. CDR3 nucleotides: TGCAGCGTTGGAGGGCCATGGGGAAACACCATATATTTT. V and J are TRBV29-1 and TRBJ1-3; no clear D gene. Germline V gene sequence: CDR1 SQVTM, CDR2 ANQGSEA. This CDR3 spans 13 amino acids. The V gene lost 4 bases and the J gene lost 4 bases, with 11 bases spanning the gap.

There are a few counts of this clonotype. V is TRBV4-3 and J is TRBJ2-6; D unresolved. V was shortened by 4 bases and J by 5 bases, with 3 bases between the two germline ends. The CDR3 covers 12 residues. In germline, CDR1 is LGHNA, CDR2 YSLEER. This CDR3 reads CASSPRANVLTF. The CDR3 bases are TGCGCCAGCAGCCCTAGGGCCAACGTCCTGACTTTC.

This chain uses TRBV28 with TRBJ2-5; 7 nucleotides match TRBD1. The J call is doubtful: the DNA matches TRBJ2-7 better. The germline gives CDR1 MDHEN, CDR2 SYDVKM. The CDR3 has 14 amino acids. The CDR3 protein is CASSLTGIRSEQYF. In nucleotides, the CDR3 is TGTGCCAGCAGTTTGACAGGGATCAGGTCCGAGCAGTACTTC.

As regards this clonotype: A read error may be the cause here, since a much bigger clone is one base away. The chain is built from TRBV12-3 or TRBV12-4 and TRBJ2-1, with a weak D call TRBD2 (6 bases). The J call could be wrong; TRBJ2-7 is a better fit for the DNA end. This CDR3 spans 14 amino acids. The CDR3 DNA sequence: TGTGCCAGCAGTTCGACTAGTGTTTACAATGAGCAGTACTTC. Protein sequence: CASSSTSVYNEQYF.

Many counts were recorded for this clonotype. The chain employs TRBV4-3 and TRBJ2-3, with D maybe TRBD2 (5 bases). The CDR3 length is 16 residues. Germline CDR1 and CDR2: LGHNA and YSLEER. V lost 0 bases and J lost 6, with 16 bases in between. The CDR3 loop reads CASSQDSYSGTDTQYF. The CDR3 DNA follows: TGCGCCAGCAGCCAAGATAGTTACAGCGGTACGGATACGCAGTATTTT.

V and J are TRBV11-2 and TRBJ2-1; TRBD1 matches 9 bases. CDR1 SGHAT and CDR2 FQNNGV come from the germline V gene. V gave up 5 bases and J gave up 3 bases; unmatched junction bases: 11. CDR3 length: 17 amino acids. Here the CDR3 reads CASSPRPGQGIYNEQFF. CDR3 bases: TGTGCCAGCAGCCCACGCCCGGGACAGGGTATCTACAATGAGCAGTTCTTC.

The chain is built from TRBV6-5 and TRBJ1-2, with a tentative D call TRBD1 (5 bases). The CDR3 sequence is 14 residues long. The germline V and J ends were trimmed by 0 bases and 9 bases, with 14 bases remaining between them. Germline CDR1 reads MNHEY; CDR2 reads SVGAGI. CDR3 nucleotide sequence: TGTGCCAGCAGTTACTCGAGAACAGGTGGCCGCTACACCTTC. The encoded protein is CASSYSRTGGRYTF.

The V call is TRBV20-1, the J call TRBJ2-5; 9 positions match TRBD2. Germline CDR1 DFQATT, CDR2 SNEGSKA (reference sequence). The CDR3 is made up of 14 amino acids. The CDR3 DNA reads as TGCAGCGGCATCAGCGGGGGGCGCCAAGAGACCCAGTACTTC. Amino acid sequence: CSGISGGRQETQYF.

This clonotype showed up just a few times. This chain uses TRBV7-9 with TRBJ2-7, with D possibly called TRBD1 or TRBD2 (5 bases each). The germline gives CDR1 SEHNR, CDR2 FQNEAQ (reference sequence). The CDR3 totals 12 residues. V lost 1 base and J lost 7, with 8 bases in between. As DNA, the CDR3 is TGTGCCAGCAGCTTAGGCTGGGGGGAGCAGTACTTC. This codes for CASSLGWGEQYF. The full variable domain, completed using reference TRBV7-9 and TRBJ2-7, is DTGVSQNPRHKITKRGQNVTFRCDPISEHNRLYWYRQTLGQGPEFLTYFQNEAQLEKSRLLSDRFSAERPKGSFSTLEIQRTEQGDSAMYLCASSLGWGEQYFGPGTRLTVT.

The V call is TRBV12-3 or TRBV12-4, the J call TRBJ1-2; maybe TRBD1 (5 bases). The CDR3 sequence is 15 residues long. Trimming cost V 4 bases and J 8 bases, with 20 bases left between them. The CDR3 coding sequence is TGTGCCAGCAGTTCCCTAGGTTCGGGGGATAAAGGCTACACCTTC. Encoded protein: CASSSLGSGDKGYTF.

CDR3 region: CASSSPRQNTDTQYF. The CDR3 region has the DNA TGTGCCAGCAGCTCGCCGAGACAGAACACAGATACGCAGTATTTT. The chain carries TRBV11-2 and TRBJ2-3; the D gene is possibly TRBD1 (5 bases). This CDR3 region has 15 residues. V was clipped by 4 bases and J by 2 bases, with 13 bases between them. Germline CDR1 and CDR2: SGHAT and FQNNGV. Drawing the rest from reference TRBV11-2 and TRBJ2-3, the complete variable domain is EAGVAQSPRYKIIEKRQSVAFWCNPISGHATLYWYQQILGQGPKLLIQFQNNGVVDDSQLPKDRFSAERLKGVDSTLKIQPAKLEDSAVYLCASSSPRQNTDTQYFGPGTRLTVL.

This clonotype came up a few times. The V and J genes are TRBV6-5 and TRBJ2-7; D possibly corresponds to TRBD1 (6 bases). V shed 5 bases and J shed 4 bases, with 15 bases lying between them. Germline lookup yields CDR1 MNHEY and CDR2 SVGAGI. There are 14 residues in the CDR3. The CDR3 sequence is CASSPVRGSYEQYF. As DNA, the CDR3 is TGTGCCAGCAGTCCGGTCAGGGGATCGTACGAGCAGTACTTC.

The sample holds a few counts of this clonotype. CDR3 residues: CSVLRASYPSAYNEQFF. The CDR3 bases are TGCAGCGTTCTCCGGGCTTCTTACCCTTCAGCCTACAATGAGCAGTTCTTC. V gene TRBV29-1 combines with J gene TRBJ2-1; D is ambiguous. This CDR3 comprises 17 residues. CDR1 and CDR2 (germline): SQVTM, ANQGSEA. V was clipped by 5 bases and J by 2 bases, with 22 bases between them.

The chain uses TRBV18 and TRBJ1-2, with D maybe TRBD1 (6 bases). Trimming pared 7 bases from V and 2 bases from J, leaving 17 bases between. This CDR3 has 15 residues. Germline V gene lookup returns CDR1 KGHSH and CDR2 LQKENI. The CDR3 DNA follows: TGTGCCAGCTTACCGAGTACAGGGTTGAACTATGGCTACACCTTC. Its protein product is CASLPSTGLNYGYTF.

The chain joins TRBV20-1 to TRBJ2-7; weak D call: TRBD2 (7 bases). Trimming took 3 bases from V and 0 from J, leaving 9 bases between them. Germline values: CDR1 DFQATT, CDR2 SNEGSKA (reference sequence). CDR3 size: 13 residues. The DNA for the CDR3 is TGCAGTGCTAGGCGGGGGCACTCCTACGAGCAGTACTTC. It specifies CSARRGHSYEQYF.

The gene calls are TRBV28 and TRBJ1-4; no clear D. Looked up from germline, CDR1 is MDHEN and CDR2 is SYDVKM. There are 16 residues in the CDR3. The V end was cut by 4 bases, the J end by 5 bases, with 17 bases between. The CDR3, as DNA: TGTGCCAGCAGTTCTTCCGGACGGCTTACGAATGAAAAACTGTTTTTT. It is translated as CASSSSGRLTNEKLFF.